These T cell receptor beta chains were read from a single sample in a study of T cells in Graves' hyperthyroidism and ophthalmopathy. TCRdb reanalysed the multiplex PCR reads using MiXCR and keeps one entry per CDR3 protein. Of about 180,000 distinct CDR3 sequences detected, 15% to 20% appear once; the ten largest clones hold roughly 28%. The sequenced sample consisted of blood. The source is a woman between 50 and 59 years old with Graves' hyperthyroidism. Each CDR3 is given with its conserved first and last residue. Each record gives: J gene, V gene, CDR3 protein.

TRBJ1-5,TRBV24-1,CATSGTDVGNQPQHF
TRBJ2-1,TRBV6-1,CATGTGPEQFF
TRBJ2-5,TRBV6-1,CASSNLLGTQYF
TRBJ2-1,TRBV6-2/TRBV6-3,CASLWTGGNNEQFF
TRBJ1-2,TRBV29-1,CSVVGQDYGYTF
TRBJ1-1,TRBV7-9,CASSLGQLEAFF
TRBJ1-3,TRBV6-1,CASSAQREGSYGNTIYF
TRBJ1-1,TRBV6-5,CASSYRQRSTEAFF
TRBJ2-1,TRBV2,CASNLNNEQFF
TRBJ1-2,TRBV27,CASSSAGTYGYTF
TRBJ2-3,TRBV2,CASSEERGRDTDTQYF
TRBJ2-3,TRBV19,CASSAGTGPSSTSQYF
TRBJ2-3,TRBV3-1,CASSQDWSTDTQYF
TRBJ1-5,TRBV5-1,CASSLEGGNQPQHF
TRBJ1-5,TRBV19,CASSPNFSPQHF
TRBJ2-1,TRBV7-6,CASSPGFAYNEQFF
TRBJ2-7,TRBV27,CASRHNQGAEQYF
TRBJ1-4,TRBV28,CASSLTGLGEKLFF
TRBJ1-1,TRBV6-1,CASTSWEHTEAFF
TRBJ1-1,TRBV28,CASSLPLTGAEAFF
TRBJ1-5,TRBV4-1,CASSQEGRGRGWGQPQHF
TRBJ2-2,TRBV5-1,CASTLGGELFF